One and the same sample provided the 29 T cell receptor beta chains below, sequenced in a study of blood T cell repertoires in COVID-19. Assay used: immunoSEQ multiplex PCR; TCRdb lists only in-frame clones, some missing. The data hold 150,000 to 200,000 clones, with roughly 80% observed a single time. The sample comprised PBMCs or T cells enriched from blood (not recorded which). The origin of the receptors is a man aged 45-65 years who had recovered from COVID-19.

This chain links TRBV7-3 with TRBJ2-5; D remains unclear. V lost 5 bases, J lost 7 bases, and 14 bases lay in between. Germline V CDR1 and CDR2: SGHTA, FQGTGA. This CDR3 comprises 13 residues. The CDR3 nucleotides are TGTGCCAGCAGCCCTCTGGGCCCTGGGACCCAGTACTTC. This sequence encodes CASSPLGPGTQYF.

The chain carries TRBV11-2 and TRBJ2-7, with a weak D call TRBD1 (6 bases). This CDR3 has 14 residues. V lost 5 bases and J 6 bases, leaving 17 bases between the germline ends. Germline V gene data show CDR1 as SGHAT and CDR2 as FQNNGV. CDR3: CASSRVGANSEQYF. The CDR3 coding sequence is TGTGCCAGCAGCAGAGTGGGGGCGAACTCCGAGCAGTACTTC.

The CDR3: CASRRASTVEQFF. The DNA for the CDR3 is TGTGCCAGCAGGCGCGCCTCTACGGTAGAGCAGTTCTTC. The J gene is TRBJ2-1, the V gene TRBV28; no clear D gene. CDR3 length: 13 residues. CDR1 is MDHEN, CDR2 SYDVKM, per germline. Trimming pared 6 bases from V and 10 bases from J, leaving 16 bases between.

The chain has TRBV28 and TRBJ2-2, with D possibly matching TRBD2 (5 bases). The CDR3 spans 12 residues. Germline lookup yields CDR1 MDHEN and CDR2 SYDVKM. Trimming shortened V by 9 bases and J by 8 bases, and 13 bases separated the two germline ends. The CDR3 here is CASVGGLGELFF. CDR3 bases: TGTGCCAGTGTTGGAGGATTAGGGGAGCTGTTTTTT.

The CDR3 DNA follows: TGTGCCAGCAGTGAAGCGGGGGGGGTAAGATCGAGTGGCTACACCTTC. Translation: CASSEAGGVRSSGYTF. V gene TRBV6-1 combines with J gene TRBJ1-2; D perhaps matches TRBD1 (5 bases). Germline loops: CDR1 MNHNS, CDR2 SASEGT. The CDR3 spans 16 residues. The V gene lost 0 bases and the J gene lost 7 bases, with 18 bases spanning the gap.

This sequence joins TRBV18 and TRBJ1-1; TRBD1 agrees at 10 bases. CDR1 is KGHSH and CDR2 is LQKENI in the germline V gene. There are 18 residues in the CDR3. Unmatched junction bases numbered 13, after V lost 5 bases and J lost 1 base. The CDR3 region is CASSVTHSGTGANTEAFF. CDR3 in DNA: TGTGCCAGCTCAGTGACTCACTCAGGGACAGGGGCGAACACTGAAGCTTTCTTT.

The genes are TRBV20-1 and TRBJ1-2, with a tentative D call TRBD1 (5 bases). The ends were cut back, 3 bases at V and 4 bases at J, with 12 bases in the middle. The germline V gene has CDR1 DFQATT and CDR2 SNEGSKA (reference sequence). The CDR3 totals 13 residues. The CDR3 sequence: CSASSRAIYGYTF. The CDR3 DNA reads TGCAGTGCTAGTTCCAGGGCCATCTATGGCTACACCTTC.

This clone was seen more than once but under ten times. The gene calls are TRBV4-1 and TRBJ1-5, with unresolved D. The V end was cut by 4 bases, the J end by 2 bases, with 12 bases between. The CDR3 runs to 15 residues. Germline V gene sequence: CDR1 MGHRA, CDR2 YSYEKL. The CDR3, as DNA: TGCGCCAGCAGCCCCTCCTACCCGGGCAATCAGCCCCAGCATTTT. Amino acid sequence: CASSPSYPGNQPQHF.

The CDR3 loop is CASTPGRRGGYTF. The CDR3 DNA follows: TGTGCCAGTACTCCGGGCCGCCGAGGGGGCTACACCTTC. The genes are TRBV19 and TRBJ1-2; the D is unclear. CDR3 length: 13 residues. V was pared by 7 bases and J by 8 bases, with 17 bases between. In germline, CDR1 is LNHDA, CDR2 SQIVND (reference sequence).

V gene TRBV27 combines with J gene TRBJ1-5, with D unclear. Trimming left V 6 bases short and J 7 bases short, with 10 bases between. This CDR3 region has 12 residues. Germline CDR1 and CDR2: MNHEY and SMNVEV (reference sequence). CDR3 residues: CASSPNEQPQHF. CDR3 coding DNA: TGTGCCAGCAGCCCCAACGAGCAGCCCCAGCATTTT.

The CDR3 here is CSASMAQGYNEQFF. CDR3 nucleotide sequence: TGCAGTGCTAGTATGGCTCAGGGGTACAATGAGCAGTTCTTC. This sequence joins TRBV20-1 and TRBJ2-1; D might be TRBD1 (6 bases). The V end was cut by 3 bases, the J end by 4 bases, with 13 bases between. The CDR3 length is 14 residues. Germline CDR1 is DFQATT and CDR2 is SNEGSKA (reference sequence).

The J gene is TRBJ2-3, the V gene TRBV18, with D possibly matching TRBD1 (5 bases). The CDR3 consists of 15 residues. Germline values: CDR1 KGHSH, CDR2 LQKENI. V was pared by 2 bases and J by 3 bases, with 12 bases between. The CDR3 is CASSPRGIYTDTQYF. The DNA of the CDR3 is TGTGCCAGCTCACCAAGGGGAATATATACAGATACGCAGTATTTT.

J is TRBJ1-4 and V is TRBV7-6; 8 nucleotides align to TRBD1. The junction had 8 bases not matched to a gene; V was cut back by 5 bases and J by 6 bases. CDR1 and CDR2 (germline): SGHVS, FNYEAQ. The CDR3 has 15 amino acids. The CDR3 protein is CASSGRQGRYEKLFF. The CDR3 DNA reads as TGTGCCAGCAGCGGACGACAGGGGCGGTATGAAAAACTGTTTTTT.

The V and J genes are TRBV19 and TRBJ2-7; 12 bases are shared with TRBD1. V gave up 3 bases and J gave up 2 bases; unmatched junction bases: 8. Germline V gives CDR1 LNHDA, CDR2 SQIVND (reference sequence). CDR3 length equals 17 residues. CDR3 amino acids: CASSIRDRGPAPYEQYF. CDR3 nucleotides: TGTGCCAGTAGTATTAGGGACAGGGGGCCGGCCCCCTACGAGCAGTACTTC.

The chain recombines TRBV24-1 with TRBJ2-1; D possibly corresponds to TRBD2 (6 bases). This CDR3 spans 15 amino acids. Trimming pared 2 bases from V and 10 bases from J, leaving 17 bases between. Germline V gene lookup returns CDR1 KGHDR and CDR2 SFDVKD. The DNA of the CDR3 is TGTGCCACCAGTGATTCCAGCGGGCTGCAATGGGAGCAGTTCTTC. This gives the protein CATSDSSGLQWEQFF.

This chain joins TRBV28 and TRBJ2-7; TRBD2 aligns across 11 bases. The V and J ends lost 4 bases and 4 bases, in that order; junction bases with no gene match: 12. The CDR3 covers 17 residues. The germline V gene encodes CDR1 MDHEN and CDR2 SYDVKM. In nucleotides, the CDR3 is TGTGCCAGCAGTTCCGAGCCAACTAGCGGGAGCATATACGAGCAGTACTTC. Encoded protein: CASSSEPTSGSIYEQYF. Using reference TRBV28 and TRBJ2-7 for the parts outside the CDR3, the full variable domain is DVKVTQSSRYLVKRTGEKVFLECVQDMDHENMFWYRQDPGLGLRLIYFSYDVKMKEKGDIPEGYSVSREKKERFSLILESASTNQTSMYLCASSSEPTSGSIYEQYFGPGTRLTVT.

The rearrangement joins TRBV5-8 to TRBJ2-2, with D hard to call. With 5 bases removed from V and 3 bases from J, the gap between germline ends came to 11 bases. The CDR3 length is 14 residues. Per the germline V gene, CDR1 is SGHTS and CDR2 is YDEGEE. As DNA, the CDR3 is TGTGCCAGCAGAGCCCCCCCGGACACCGGGGAGCTGTTTTTT. Its translation is CASRAPPDTGELFF.

The rearrangement joins TRBV29-1 to TRBJ2-1; D possibly corresponds to TRBD2 (5 bases). Germline lookup yields CDR1 SQVTM and CDR2 ANQGSEA. Trimming left V 7 bases short and J 8 bases short, with 15 bases between. The CDR3 sequence is 12 residues long. The CDR3 coding sequence is TGCAGCGACATACTAGTTACAGATGAGCAGTTCTTC. Translating it yields CSDILVTDEQFF.

The chain joins TRBV19 to TRBJ1-1; TRBD1 might be the D (5 bases). The germline V gene encodes CDR1 LNHDA and CDR2 SQIVND (reference sequence). There are 14 residues in the CDR3. Trimming took off 6 bases at V and 0 bases at J, with 11 bases between the two ends. The CDR3 loop is CASREGIMNTEAFF. The CDR3 DNA reads TGTGCCAGTAGGGAGGGGATCATGAACACTGAAGCTTTCTTT.

CDR3 region: CAWSAWGQVNYEQYF. The CDR3 DNA follows: TGTGCCTGGAGTGCGTGGGGACAGGTGAACTACGAGCAGTACTTC. This sequence joins TRBV30 and TRBJ2-7; TRBD1 aligns across 8 bases. The germline CDR1 and CDR2 sequences are GTSNPN and SVGIG (reference sequence). The CDR3 has 15 residues. After removal of 1 base from V and 3 bases from J, the junction contained 8 bases not matched to a gene.

The chain couples TRBV7-9 to TRBJ2-7; 11 nucleotides match TRBD2. Germline V CDR1 and CDR2: SEHNR, FQNEAQ (reference sequence). V shed 5 bases and J 2 bases; nucleotides not matched to a gene: 2. CDR3 length: 14 amino acids. CDR3 in amino acids: CASSPSGRPYEQYF. The CDR3 DNA sequence: TGTGCCAGCAGCCCTAGCGGGAGGCCCTACGAGCAGTACTTC.

The V call is TRBV5-1, the J call TRBJ2-3, with TRBD2 as a possible D gene (5 bases). The CDR3 covers 15 residues. From germline, CDR1 is SGHRS and CDR2 YFSETQ. V shed 0 bases and J shed 0 bases, with 8 bases lying between them. CDR3 residues: CASSLERTSTDTQYF. The CDR3 region has the DNA TGCGCCAGCAGCTTGGAAAGGACTAGCACAGATACGCAGTATTTT.

V and J are TRBV7-3 and TRBJ1-1; TRBD1 matches 10 bases. J was trimmed by 1 base and V by 8 bases; bases with no gene match: 1. The CDR3 consists of 13 residues. From germline, CDR1 is SGHTA and CDR2 FQGTGA. The CDR3 DNA sequence: TGTGCCAGCGGGGACAGGGGGAACACTGAAGCTTTCTTT. Amino acid sequence: CASGDRGNTEAFF. The variable domain in full, with the rest retrieved from reference TRBV7-3 and TRBJ1-1, is GAGVSQTPSNKVTEKGKYVELRCDPISGHTALYWYRQSLGQGPEFLIYFQGTGAADDSGLPNDRFFAVRPEGSVSTLKIQRTERGDSAVYLCASGDRGNTEAFFGQGTRLTVV.

The chain couples TRBV7-9 to TRBJ2-4, with unresolved D. V gave up 1 base and J gave up 3 bases, with 4 bases separating them. Germline V gene data show CDR1 as SEHNR and CDR2 as FQNEAQ (reference sequence). The CDR3 is 13 residues long. The CDR3, as DNA: TGTGCCAGCAGCTTAGGAGACAAAAACATTCAGTACTTC. It specifies CASSLGDKNIQYF.

V gene TRBV5-1 combines with J gene TRBJ1-2; 9 nucleotides line up with TRBD1. CDR1 and CDR2 from the germline V gene are SGHRS and YFSETQ. CDR3 size: 15 residues. The V gene end was trimmed by 2 bases and the J gene end by 5 bases; junction bases not matched to a gene: 7. This CDR3 is CASSFGTGSVYGYTF. CDR3 in DNA: TGCGCCAGCAGCTTCGGGACAGGGAGTGTGTATGGCTACACCTTC.

The V gene is TRBV18, the J gene TRBJ2-7, with TRBD1 identical over 8 bases. The CDR3 loop spans 17 amino acids. V lost 3 bases to trimming and J lost 1 base; unmatched junction nucleotides: 11. Germline values: CDR1 KGHSH, CDR2 LQKENI. The chain's CDR3 is CASSPRTGLSGSYEQYF. CDR3 nucleotides: TGTGCCAGCTCACCGCGGACAGGGCTGTCCGGATCCTACGAGCAGTACTTC. The full variable domain, with the rest looked up from reference TRBV18 and TRBJ2-7, is NAGVMQNPRHLVRRRGQEARLRCSPMKGHSHVYWYRQLPEEGLKFMVYLQKENIIDESGMPKERFSAEFPKEGPSILRIQQVVRGDSAAYFCASSPRTGLSGSYEQYFGPGTRLTVT.

The J gene is TRBJ2-2, the V gene TRBV5-4, with D possibly matching TRBD1 (6 bases). The CDR3 has 16 residues. Looked up from germline, CDR1 is SGHNT and CDR2 is YYREEE (reference sequence). Between the trimmed V and J ends, which lost 4 bases and 5 bases, there was a span of 18 bases. The chain's CDR3 is CASSTAGARGTGELFF. CDR3 DNA: TGTGCCAGCAGCACGGCGGGCGCCAGGGGAACCGGGGAGCTGTTTTTT.

The chain carries TRBV7-3 and TRBJ2-1, with TRBD2 matching 11 bases. V lost 4 bases and J lost 8; bases outside the gene matches: 7. This CDR3 comprises 15 residues. CDR1 and CDR2 (germline): SGHTA, FQGTGA. CDR3 in DNA: TGTGCCAGCAGCTCCGAAACTAGCGGGAGTGATGAGCAGTTCTTC. It codes for CASSSETSGSDEQFF.

There are a few counts of this clone. The chain is built from TRBV5-5 and TRBJ2-7; 11 bases agree with TRBD2. The CDR3 runs 17 residues. The ends lost 2 bases at V and 0 bases at J; junction bases unmatched: 7. Looked up from germline, CDR1 is SGHKS and CDR2 is YYEKEE (reference sequence). This CDR3 reads CASSFGLAGGNSYEQYF. CDR3 in DNA: TGTGCCAGCAGCTTTGGGCTAGCGGGAGGTAACTCCTACGAGCAGTACTTC.